A selection of T cell receptor beta chains follows, all from one sample in a study of T cell responses to AZD1222 COVID-19 vaccine. TCRdb's table, derived via immunoSEQ multiplex PCR, lists solely in-frame clones and lacks some. The sample records some 150,000 clones, more than 80% being singletons. Source: peripheral blood, taken 28 days after the second AZD1222 dose. Every receptor here comes from an adult who received the AZD1222 COVID-19 vaccine. Each CDR3 is given with its conserved first and last residue. A D gene is named only where the DNA matches it firmly. A row's size may be missing; if present it is once, few, many or a size class.

size: .; J: TRBJ1-5; V: TRBV6-5; D: TRBD1; CDR3: CASSTGTAWGQPQHF; DNA: TGTGCCAGCAGCACCGGGACAGCCTGGGGTCAGCCCCAGCATTTT
size: .; J: TRBJ1-2; V: TRBV3-1/TRBV3-2; D: .; CDR3: CASSQDDSPYGYTF; DNA: TGTGCCAGCAGCCAAGATGACAGCCCTTATGGCTACACCTTC
size: .; J: TRBJ2-1; V: TRBV5-1; D: .; CDR3: CASSSGYNEQFF; DNA: TGCGCCAGCAGCTCGGGGTACAATGAGCAGTTCTTC
size: many; J: TRBJ2-3; V: TRBV4-2; D: TRBD2; CDR3: CASSQAGTSGADTQYF; DNA: TGTGCCAGCAGCCAAGCCGGGACTAGCGGGGCAGATACGCAGTATTTT
size: .; J: TRBJ2-7; V: TRBV5-3; D: TRBD2; CDR3: CARRGWGLAGAVYEQYF; DNA: TGTGCCAGAAGGGGCTGGGGACTAGCGGGAGCGGTCTACGAGCAGTACTTC
size: .; J: TRBJ2-3; V: TRBV5-3; D: TRBD2; CDR3: CARSLDGLAGATDTQYF; DNA: TGTGCCAGAAGCTTGGATGGACTAGCGGGGGCCACAGATACGCAGTATTTT
size: .; J: TRBJ2-1; V: TRBV7-9; D: TRBD2; CDR3: CASSLGGEGLAGISLEQFF; DNA: TGTGCCAGCAGTTTAGGAGGAGAGGGACTAGCGGGGATTTCACTTGAGCAGTTCTTC
size: once; J: TRBJ2-7; V: TRBV11-3; D: .; CDR3: CASSLLSGVGEQYF; DNA: TGTGCCAGCAGCTTATTATCGGGAGTGGGTGAGCAGTACTTC
size: .; J: TRBJ2-7; V: TRBV12-3/TRBV12-4; D: .; CDR3: CASSRRYEQYF; DNA: TGTGCCAGCTCCCGTCGATACGAGCAGTACTTC
size: .; J: TRBJ2-3; V: TRBV15; D: .; CDR3: CATSKSDWRDPRVDTQYF; DNA: TGTGCCACCAGCAAATCTGATTGGAGGGACCCTCGGGTGGATACGCAGTATTTT
size: .; J: TRBJ1-1; V: TRBV4-1; D: TRBD1; CDR3: CASSQGRGRAEAFF; DNA: TGCGCCAGCAGCCAAGGTAGGGGGCGTGCTGAAGCTTTCTTT
size: .; J: TRBJ2-5; V: TRBV5-6; D: .; CDR3: CASSSVDPGGTQYF; DNA: TGTGCCAGCAGCTCGGTGGACCCTGGGGGGACCCAGTACTTC
size: .; J: TRBJ2-1; V: TRBV27; D: .; CDR3: CASSSTGFGSYNEQFF; DNA: TGTGCCAGCAGTTCCACAGGTTTTGGGTCCTACAATGAGCAGTTCTTC
size: .; J: TRBJ2-2; V: TRBV2; D: TRBD1; CDR3: CASSSRTGGTGELFF; DNA: TGTGCCAGCAGTTCCCGGACAGGTGGAACCGGGGAGCTGTTTTTT
size: .; J: TRBJ1-1; V: TRBV29-1; D: .; CDR3: CSVEGQGASEAFF; DNA: TGCAGCGTTGAAGGGCAGGGAGCCTCTGAAGCTTTCTTT
size: .; J: TRBJ1-2; V: TRBV7-9; D: .; CDR3: CCGGGGYGYTF; DNA: TGTTGTGGAGGGGGTGGCTATGGCTACACCTTC
size: .; J: TRBJ1-1; V: TRBV9; D: .; CDR3: CASSPKRGDEAFF; DNA: TGTGCCAGCAGCCCCAAGCGGGGGGACGAAGCTTTCTTT
size: .; J: TRBJ1-6; V: TRBV3-1/TRBV3-2; D: TRBD1; CDR3: CASSPTWDSFNSPLHF; DNA: TGTGCCAGCAGCCCCACCTGGGACAGTTTTAATTCACCCCTCCACTTT
size: .; J: TRBJ2-7; V: TRBV29-1; D: TRBD1; CDR3: CSVLQGASIEQYF; DNA: TGCAGCGTCCTACAGGGGGCCAGCATCGAGCAGTACTTC
size: .; J: TRBJ1-3; V: TRBV20-1; D: .; CDR3: CSASPGWDSGNTIYF; DNA: TGCAGTGCTAGTCCGGGCTGGGACTCTGGAAACACCATATATTTT
size: .; J: TRBJ2-2; V: TRBV27; D: TRBD1; CDR3: CASSYGQGKAGELFF; DNA: TGTGCCAGCAGTTACGGACAGGGGAAGGCCGGGGAGCTGTTTTTT
size: .; J: TRBJ1-1; V: TRBV9; D: .; CDR3: CASSVESGTEAFF; DNA: TGTGCCAGCAGCGTAGAATCGGGCACTGAAGCTTTCTTT
size: .; J: TRBJ1-5; V: TRBV6-5; D: .; CDR3: CASGRSPGGNQPQHF; DNA: TGTGCCAGCGGCAGGAGCCCGGGTGGCAATCAGCCCCAGCATTTT
size: .; J: TRBJ1-4; V: TRBV3-1/TRBV3-2; D: TRBD1; CDR3: CASSQDRRTGANNEKLFF; DNA: TGTGCCAGCAGCCAAGACCGCAGGACAGGAGCCAATAATGAAAAACTGTTTTTT
size: .; J: TRBJ2-1; V: TRBV9; D: .; CDR3: CASSVGEFSYNEQFF; DNA: TGTGCCAGCAGCGTAGGGGAGTTCAGCTACAATGAGCAGTTCTTC
size: few; J: TRBJ2-2; V: TRBV15; D: TRBD2; CDR3: CATSTWDYPQNTGELFF; DNA: TGTGCCACCAGCACCTGGGACTACCCACAAAACACCGGGGAGCTGTTTTTT
size: .; J: TRBJ2-2; V: TRBV10-1; D: .; CDR3: CASSESTRREGPGSCFF; DNA: .
size: .; J: TRBJ1-6; V: TRBV3-1/TRBV3-2; D: .; CDR3: CASSQDVHHNSPLHF; DNA: TGTGCCAGCAGCCAAGATGTACACCATAATTCACCCCTCCACTTT
size: .; J: TRBJ1-2; V: TRBV29-1; D: TRBD1; CDR3: CSVDPGQGARSGYTF; DNA: TGCAGCGTGGATCCGGGACAGGGGGCGCGGTCCGGCTACACCTTC
size: .; J: TRBJ2-1; V: TRBV2; D: .; CDR3: CASSWDTDNEQFF; DNA: TGTGCCAGCAGCTGGGACACCGACAATGAGCAGTTCTTC
size: .; J: TRBJ1-2; V: TRBV30; D: .; CDR3: CAWSRSDNNYGYTF; DNA: TGTGCCTGGAGTAGGTCAGATAATAACTATGGCTACACCTTC
size: few; J: TRBJ1-6; V: TRBV9; D: TRBD1; CDR3: CASSPQQGAGSPLHF; DNA: TGTGCCAGCAGCCCCCAACAGGGGGCAGGTTCACCCCTCCACTTT
size: .; J: TRBJ1-3; V: TRBV29-1; D: .; CDR3: CSVEPRPNTIYF; DNA: TGCAGCGTTGAACCCCGTCCGAACACCATATATTTT
size: .; J: TRBJ2-6; V: TRBV5-1; D: .; CDR3: CASSSRTGNSGANVLTF; DNA: TGCGCCAGCAGCTCGAGGACTGGCAACTCTGGGGCCAACGTCCTGACTTTC
size: .; J: TRBJ1-2; V: TRBV6-5; D: TRBD1; CDR3: CASRPPGQGYGYTF; DNA: TGTGCCAGCAGACCTCCGGGACAGGGGTATGGCTACACCTTC
size: .; J: TRBJ1-1; V: TRBV25-1; D: .; CDR3: CATRGAGEAFF; DNA: TGTGCCACACGGGGCGCCGGGGAAGCTTTCTTT
size: .; J: TRBJ2-4; V: TRBV7-7; D: TRBD1; CDR3: CAPRGTGLAKNIQYF; DNA: TGTGCCCCCAGGGGGACAGGGCTAGCCAAAAACATTCAGTACTTC
size: .; J: TRBJ2-1; V: TRBV5-1; D: TRBD2; CDR3: CASSLTSGSSYNEQFF; DNA: TGCGCCAGCAGCTTGACTAGCGGGAGTTCCTACAATGAGCAGTTCTTC
size: .; J: TRBJ1-1; V: TRBV18; D: .; CDR3: CASSQEVGAFF; DNA: TGTGCCAGCTCGCAGGAGGTTGGGGCTTTCTTT
size: .; J: TRBJ2-3; V: TRBV7-9; D: TRBD2; CDR3: CASSMAGGADTQYF; DNA: TGTGCCAGCAGCATGGCGGGAGGGGCAGATACGCAGTATTTT
size: .; J: TRBJ2-1; V: TRBV18; D: TRBD2; CDR3: CASSPGAGAVSRGQFF; DNA: TGTGCCAGCTCACCAGGAGCGGGAGCTGTCTCGCGGGGACAGTTCTTC